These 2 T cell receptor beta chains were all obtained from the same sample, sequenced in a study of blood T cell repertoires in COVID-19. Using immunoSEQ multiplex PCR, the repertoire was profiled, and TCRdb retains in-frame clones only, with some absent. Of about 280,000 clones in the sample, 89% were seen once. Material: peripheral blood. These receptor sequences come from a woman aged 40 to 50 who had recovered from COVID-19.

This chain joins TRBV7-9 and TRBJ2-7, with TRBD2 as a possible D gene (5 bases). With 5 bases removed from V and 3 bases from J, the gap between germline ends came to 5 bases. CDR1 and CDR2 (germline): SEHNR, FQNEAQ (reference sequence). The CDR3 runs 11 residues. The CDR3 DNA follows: TGTGCCAGCAGCGGGAGCTACGAGCAGTACTTC. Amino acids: CASSGSYEQYF.

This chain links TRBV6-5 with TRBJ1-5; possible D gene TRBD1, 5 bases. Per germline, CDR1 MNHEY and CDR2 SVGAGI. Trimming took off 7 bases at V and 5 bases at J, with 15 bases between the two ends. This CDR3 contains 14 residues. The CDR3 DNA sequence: TGTGCCAGCACCAGTGGCGGGGGGGATCAGCCCCAGCATTTT. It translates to CASTSGGGDQPQHF.